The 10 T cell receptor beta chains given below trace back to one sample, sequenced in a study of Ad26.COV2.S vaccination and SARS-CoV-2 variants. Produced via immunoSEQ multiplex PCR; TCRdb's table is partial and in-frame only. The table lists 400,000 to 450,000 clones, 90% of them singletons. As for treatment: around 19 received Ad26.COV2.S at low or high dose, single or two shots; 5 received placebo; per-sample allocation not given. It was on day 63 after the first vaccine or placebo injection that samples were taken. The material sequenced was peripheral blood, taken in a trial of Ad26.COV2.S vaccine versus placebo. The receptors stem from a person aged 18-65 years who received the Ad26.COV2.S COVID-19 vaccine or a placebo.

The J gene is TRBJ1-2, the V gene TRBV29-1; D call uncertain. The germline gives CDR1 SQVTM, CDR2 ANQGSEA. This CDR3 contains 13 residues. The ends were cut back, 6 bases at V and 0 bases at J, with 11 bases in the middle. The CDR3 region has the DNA TGCAGCGTCACGTCAGTCCCTAACTATGGCTACACCTTC. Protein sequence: CSVTSVPNYGYTF. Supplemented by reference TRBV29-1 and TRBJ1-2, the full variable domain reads SAVISQKPSRDICQRGTSLTIQCQVDSQVTMMFWYRQQPGQSLTLIATANQGSEATYESGFVIDKFPISRPNLTFSTLTVSNMSPEDSSIYLCSVTSVPNYGYTFGSGTRLTVV.

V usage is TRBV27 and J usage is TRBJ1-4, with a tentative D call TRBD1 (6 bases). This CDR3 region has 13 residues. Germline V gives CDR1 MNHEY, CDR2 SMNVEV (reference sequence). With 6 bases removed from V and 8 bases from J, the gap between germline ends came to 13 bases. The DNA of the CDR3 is TGTGCCAGCAGGGGAGGGGGGGTCGAAAAACTGTTTTTT. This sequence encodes CASRGGGVEKLFF.

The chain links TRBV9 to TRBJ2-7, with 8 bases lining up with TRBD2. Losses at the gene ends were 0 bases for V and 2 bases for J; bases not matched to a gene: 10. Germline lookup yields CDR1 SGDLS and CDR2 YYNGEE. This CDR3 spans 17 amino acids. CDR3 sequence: CASSVVDSGDRPYEQYF. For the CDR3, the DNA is TGTGCCAGCAGCGTAGTGGATAGCGGGGACCGGCCCTACGAGCAGTACTTC.

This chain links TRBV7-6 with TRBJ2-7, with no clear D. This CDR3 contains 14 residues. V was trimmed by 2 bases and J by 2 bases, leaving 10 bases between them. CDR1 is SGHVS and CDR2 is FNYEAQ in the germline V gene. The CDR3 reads CASSLQDLTYEQYF. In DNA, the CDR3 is TGTGCCAGCAGCTTACAAGACTTAACCTACGAGCAGTACTTC.

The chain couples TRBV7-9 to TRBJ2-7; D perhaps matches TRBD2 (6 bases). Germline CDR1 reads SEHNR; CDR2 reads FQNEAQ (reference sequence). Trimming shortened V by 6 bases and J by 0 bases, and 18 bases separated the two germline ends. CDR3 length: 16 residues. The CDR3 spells CASRDSSGVFSYEQYF. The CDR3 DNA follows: TGTGCCAGCAGGGATTCGTCGGGGGTCTTCTCCTACGAGCAGTACTTC.

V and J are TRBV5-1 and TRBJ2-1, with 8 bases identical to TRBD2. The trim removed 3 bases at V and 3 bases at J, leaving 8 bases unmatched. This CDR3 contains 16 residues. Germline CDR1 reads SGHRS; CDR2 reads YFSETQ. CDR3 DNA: TGCGCCAGCAGCTCCCTTAGCGGGACTGACTACAATGAGCAGTTCTTC. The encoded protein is CASSSLSGTDYNEQFF.

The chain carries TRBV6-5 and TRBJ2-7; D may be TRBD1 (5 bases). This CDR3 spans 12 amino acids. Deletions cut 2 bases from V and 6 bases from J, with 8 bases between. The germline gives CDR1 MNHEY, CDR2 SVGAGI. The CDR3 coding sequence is TGTGCCAGCAGTTACGACAGAAGCGAGCAGTACTTC. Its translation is CASSYDRSEQYF.

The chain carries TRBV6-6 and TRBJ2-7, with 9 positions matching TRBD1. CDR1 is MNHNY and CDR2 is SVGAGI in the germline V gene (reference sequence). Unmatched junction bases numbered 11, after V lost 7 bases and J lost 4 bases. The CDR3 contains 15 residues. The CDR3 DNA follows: TGTGCCAGCAAAACGAACAGGGGGCTAGGATACGAGCAGTACTTC. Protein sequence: CASKTNRGLGYEQYF.

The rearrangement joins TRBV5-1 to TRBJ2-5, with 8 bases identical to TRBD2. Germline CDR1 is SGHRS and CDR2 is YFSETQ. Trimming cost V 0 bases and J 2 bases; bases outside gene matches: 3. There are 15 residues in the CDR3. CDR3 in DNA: TGCGCCAGCAGCTTGGATGTAGCGGGGCAAGAGACCCAGTACTTC. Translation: CASSLDVAGQETQYF.

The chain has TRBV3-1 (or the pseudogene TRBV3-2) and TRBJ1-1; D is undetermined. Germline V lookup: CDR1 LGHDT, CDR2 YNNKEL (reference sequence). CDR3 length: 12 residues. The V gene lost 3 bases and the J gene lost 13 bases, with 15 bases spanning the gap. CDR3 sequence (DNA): TGTGCCAGCAGCCAGGCCTTGTCCCGATATTTCTTT. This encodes CASSQALSRYFF.